This TCR beta chain was identified during a study of cytomegalovirus exposure and HLA in healthy donors. Study observations and caveats: The majority of TCR sequences were rare, yet some public TCRs appeared in many donors. Among the CMV-associated chains, a few were confirmed in vitro as specific for CMV antigens.

Method: immunoSEQ multiplex PCR; TCRdb's copy keeps in-frame clones and lacks some. This sample has over 250,000 clones; 87% occur once, and the top ten carry about 1.2%. Trimming pared 0 bases from V and 0 bases from J, leaving 7 bases between. This CDR3 is 14 amino acids long. Germline V gene data show CDR1 as GTSNPN and CDR2 as SVGIG (reference sequence). This clone showed up just once. What it recognizes is unknown. The chain couples TRBV30 to TRBJ2-3; D gene unclear. The source of this sequence is a woman aged 30 to 39 in good health and CMV-seropositive. Material for sequencing was PBMCs. The CDR3: CAWSVGLSTDTQYF. DNA for the CDR3: TGTGCCTGGAGTGTAGGCCTTAGCACAGATACGCAGTATTTT.